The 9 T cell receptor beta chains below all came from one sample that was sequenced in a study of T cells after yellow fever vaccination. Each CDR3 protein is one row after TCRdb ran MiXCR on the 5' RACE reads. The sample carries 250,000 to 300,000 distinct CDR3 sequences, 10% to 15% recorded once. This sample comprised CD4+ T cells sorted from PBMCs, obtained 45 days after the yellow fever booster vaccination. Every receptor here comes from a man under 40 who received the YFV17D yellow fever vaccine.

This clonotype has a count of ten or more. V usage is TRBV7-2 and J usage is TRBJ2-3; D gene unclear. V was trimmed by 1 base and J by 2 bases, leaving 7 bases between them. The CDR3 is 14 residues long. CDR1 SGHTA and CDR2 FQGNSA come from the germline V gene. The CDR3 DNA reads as TGTGCCAGCAGCTTAGGACTCCTCACAGATACGCAGTATTTT. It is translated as CASSLGLLTDTQYF.

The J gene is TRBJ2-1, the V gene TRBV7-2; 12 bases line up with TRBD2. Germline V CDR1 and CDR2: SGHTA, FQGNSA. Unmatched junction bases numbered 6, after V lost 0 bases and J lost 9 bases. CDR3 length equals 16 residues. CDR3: CASSLAGLAGNPEQFF. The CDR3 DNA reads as TGTGCCAGCAGCTTAGCTGGACTAGCGGGAAATCCTGAGCAGTTCTTC.

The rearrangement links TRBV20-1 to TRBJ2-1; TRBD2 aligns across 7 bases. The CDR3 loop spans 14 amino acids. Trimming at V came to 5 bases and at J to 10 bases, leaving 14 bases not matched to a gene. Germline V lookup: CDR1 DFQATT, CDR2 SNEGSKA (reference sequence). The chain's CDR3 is CSAPRGSPSPEQFF. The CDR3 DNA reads TGCAGTGCTCCCCGCGGGAGCCCGTCCCCCGAGCAGTTCTTC.

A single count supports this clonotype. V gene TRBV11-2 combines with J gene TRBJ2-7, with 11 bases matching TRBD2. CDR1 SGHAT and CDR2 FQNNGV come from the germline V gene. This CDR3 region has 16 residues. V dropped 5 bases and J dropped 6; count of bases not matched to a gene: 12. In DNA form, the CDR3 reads TGTGCCAGCAGCCCTAGCTCCTTTAGCGGGAGGGGCGAGCAGTACTTC. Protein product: CASSPSSFSGRGEQYF.

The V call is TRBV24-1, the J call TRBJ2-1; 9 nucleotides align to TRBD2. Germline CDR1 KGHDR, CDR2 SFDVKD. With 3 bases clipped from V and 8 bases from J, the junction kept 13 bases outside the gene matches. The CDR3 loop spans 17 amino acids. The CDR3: CATSDPTGTSRRDEQFF. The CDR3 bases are TGTGCCACCAGTGATCCAACTGGGACTAGCAGGCGGGATGAGCAGTTCTTC.

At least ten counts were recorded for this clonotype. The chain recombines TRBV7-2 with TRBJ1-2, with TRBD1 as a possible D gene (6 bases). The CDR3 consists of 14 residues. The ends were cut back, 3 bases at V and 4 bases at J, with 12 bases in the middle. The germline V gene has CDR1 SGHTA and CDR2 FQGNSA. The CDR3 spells CASSFFQGSYGYTF. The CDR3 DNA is TGTGCCAGCAGCTTCTTCCAGGGGAGCTATGGCTACACCTTC.

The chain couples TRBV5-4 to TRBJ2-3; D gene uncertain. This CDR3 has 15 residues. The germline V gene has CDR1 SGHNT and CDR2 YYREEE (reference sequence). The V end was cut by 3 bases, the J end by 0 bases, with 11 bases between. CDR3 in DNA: TGTGCCAGCAGCTCCAGGAGTTCTAGCACAGATACGCAGTATTTT. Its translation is CASSSRSSSTDTQYF.

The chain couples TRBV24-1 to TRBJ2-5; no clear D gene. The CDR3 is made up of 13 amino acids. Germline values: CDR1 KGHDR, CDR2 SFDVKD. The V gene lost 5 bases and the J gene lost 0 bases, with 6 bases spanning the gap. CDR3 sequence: CATSAGYQETQYF. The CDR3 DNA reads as TGTGCCACCAGTGCGGGTTACCAAGAGACCCAGTACTTC.

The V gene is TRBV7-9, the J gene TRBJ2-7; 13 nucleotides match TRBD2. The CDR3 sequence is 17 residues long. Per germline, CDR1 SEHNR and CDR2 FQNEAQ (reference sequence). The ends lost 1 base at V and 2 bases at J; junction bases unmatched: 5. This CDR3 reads CASSLVFGTSGAYEQYF. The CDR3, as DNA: TGTGCCAGCAGCTTAGTTTTCGGGACTAGCGGGGCCTACGAGCAGTACTTC.